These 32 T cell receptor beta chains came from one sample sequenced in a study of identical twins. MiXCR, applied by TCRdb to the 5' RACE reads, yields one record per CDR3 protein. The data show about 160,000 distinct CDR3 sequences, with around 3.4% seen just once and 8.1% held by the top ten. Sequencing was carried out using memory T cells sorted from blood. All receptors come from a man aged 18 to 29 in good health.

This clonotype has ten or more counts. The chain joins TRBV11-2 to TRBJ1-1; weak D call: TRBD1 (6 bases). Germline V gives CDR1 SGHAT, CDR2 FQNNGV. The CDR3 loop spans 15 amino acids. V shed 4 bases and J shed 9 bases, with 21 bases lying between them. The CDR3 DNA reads TGTGCCAGCAGCTCCACCTCTGGACAGCGATTAAAAGCTTTCTTT. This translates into CASSSTSGQRLKAFF.

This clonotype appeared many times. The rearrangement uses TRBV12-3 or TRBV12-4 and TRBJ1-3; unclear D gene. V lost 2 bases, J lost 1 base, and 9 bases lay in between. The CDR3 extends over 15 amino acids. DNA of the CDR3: TGTGCCAGCAGTTTATTCGGAGTGTCTGGAAACACCATATATTTT. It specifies CASSLFGVSGNTIYF.

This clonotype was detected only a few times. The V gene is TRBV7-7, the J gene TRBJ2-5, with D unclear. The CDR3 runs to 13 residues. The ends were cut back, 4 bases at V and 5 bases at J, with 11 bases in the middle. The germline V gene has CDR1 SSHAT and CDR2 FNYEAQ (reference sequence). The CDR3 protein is CASSSQPQETQYF. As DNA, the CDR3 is TGTGCCAGCAGCTCACAGCCCCAGGAGACCCAGTACTTC.

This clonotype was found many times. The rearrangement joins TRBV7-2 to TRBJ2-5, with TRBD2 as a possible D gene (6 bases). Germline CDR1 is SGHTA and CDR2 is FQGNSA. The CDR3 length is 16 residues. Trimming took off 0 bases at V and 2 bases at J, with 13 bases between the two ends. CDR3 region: CASSLAAGRGQETQYF. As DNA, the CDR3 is TGTGCCAGCAGCTTAGCGGCGGGAAGAGGACAAGAGACCCAGTACTTC.

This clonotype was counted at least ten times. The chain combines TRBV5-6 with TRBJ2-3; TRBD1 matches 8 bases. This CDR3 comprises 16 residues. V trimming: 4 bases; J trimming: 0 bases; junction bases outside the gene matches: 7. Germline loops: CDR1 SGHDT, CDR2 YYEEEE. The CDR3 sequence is CASSRPTGASTDTQYF. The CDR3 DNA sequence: TGTGCCAGCAGCCGACCGACAGGGGCGAGCACAGATACGCAGTATTTT.

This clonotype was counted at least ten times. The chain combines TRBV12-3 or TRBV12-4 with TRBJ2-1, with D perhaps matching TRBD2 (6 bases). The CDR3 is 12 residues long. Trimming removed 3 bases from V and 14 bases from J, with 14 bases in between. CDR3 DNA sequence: TGTGCCAGCAGTTTTGGGGGGACCGGGGAGTTCTTC. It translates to CASSFGGTGEFF.

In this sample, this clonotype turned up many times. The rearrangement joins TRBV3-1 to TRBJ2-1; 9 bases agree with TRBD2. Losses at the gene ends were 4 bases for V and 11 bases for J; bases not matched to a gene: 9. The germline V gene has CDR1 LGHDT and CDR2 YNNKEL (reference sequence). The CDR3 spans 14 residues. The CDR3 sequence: CASSRGTSFPKQFF. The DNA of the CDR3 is TGTGCCAGCAGCCGCGGGACTAGCTTCCCCAAGCAGTTCTTC.

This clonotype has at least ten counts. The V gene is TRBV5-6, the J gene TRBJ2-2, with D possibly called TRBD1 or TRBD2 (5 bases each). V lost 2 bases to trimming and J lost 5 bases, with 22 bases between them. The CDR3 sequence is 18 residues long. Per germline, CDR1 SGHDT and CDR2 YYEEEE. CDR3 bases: TGTGCCAGCAGCTTTGGGACCCATGAGCGGTACGGGACCGGGGAGCTGTTTTTT. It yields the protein CASSFGTHERYGTGELFF. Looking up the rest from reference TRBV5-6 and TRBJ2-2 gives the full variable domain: DAGVTQSPTHLIKTRGQQVTLRCSPKSGHDTVSWYQQALGQGPQFIFQYYEEEERQRGNFPDRFSGHQFPNYSSELNVNALLLGDSALYLCASSFGTHERYGTGELFFGEGSRLTVL.

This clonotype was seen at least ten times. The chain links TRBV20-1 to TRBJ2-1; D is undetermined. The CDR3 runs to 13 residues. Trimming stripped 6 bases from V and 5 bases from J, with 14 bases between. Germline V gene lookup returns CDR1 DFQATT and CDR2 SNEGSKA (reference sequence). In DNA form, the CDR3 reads TGCAGTGCGCACTACCCCTTGAACAATGAGCAGTTCTTC. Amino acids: CSAHYPLNNEQFF.

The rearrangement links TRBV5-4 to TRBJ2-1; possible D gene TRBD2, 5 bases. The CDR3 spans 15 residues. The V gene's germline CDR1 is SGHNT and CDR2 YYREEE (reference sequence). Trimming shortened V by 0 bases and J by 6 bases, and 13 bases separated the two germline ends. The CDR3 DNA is TGTGCCAGCAGCTTGGTGAGCGGAGCCCCCAATGAGCAGTTCTTC. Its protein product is CASSLVSGAPNEQFF.

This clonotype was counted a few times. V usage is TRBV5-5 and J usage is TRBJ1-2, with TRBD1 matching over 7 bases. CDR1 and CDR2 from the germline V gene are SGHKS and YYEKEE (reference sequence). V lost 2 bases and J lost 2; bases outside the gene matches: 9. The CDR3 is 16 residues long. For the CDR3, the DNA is TGTGCCAGCAGCTTCCGCTTAGGGGGCGCCAACTATGGCTACACCTTC. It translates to CASSFRLGGANYGYTF.

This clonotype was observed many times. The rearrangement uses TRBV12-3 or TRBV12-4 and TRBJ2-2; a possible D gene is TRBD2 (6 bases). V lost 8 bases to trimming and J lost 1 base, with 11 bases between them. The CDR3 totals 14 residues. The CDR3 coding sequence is TGTGCCAGCTACTACGGGGGGAACACCGGGGAGCTGTTTTTT. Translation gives CASYYGGNTGELFF.

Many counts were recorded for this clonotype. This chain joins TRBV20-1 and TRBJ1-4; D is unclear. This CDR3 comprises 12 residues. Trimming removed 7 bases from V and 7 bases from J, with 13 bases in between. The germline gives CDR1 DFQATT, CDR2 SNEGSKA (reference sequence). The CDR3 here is CSVWNRGEKLFF. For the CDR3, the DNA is TGCAGTGTTTGGAATCGCGGTGAAAAACTGTTTTTT.

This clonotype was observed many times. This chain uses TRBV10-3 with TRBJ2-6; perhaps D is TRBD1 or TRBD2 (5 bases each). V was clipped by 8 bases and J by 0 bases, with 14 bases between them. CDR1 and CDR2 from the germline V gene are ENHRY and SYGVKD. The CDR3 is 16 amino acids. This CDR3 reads CAIGGERPSGANVLTF. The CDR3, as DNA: TGTGCCATCGGGGGAGAGAGGCCCTCTGGGGCCAACGTCCTGACTTTC.

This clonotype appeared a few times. CDR3 loop: CASSESGSKKETQYF. CDR3 sequence (DNA): TGTGCCAGCAGTGAAAGCGGGAGCAAAAAAGAGACCCAGTACTTC. J is TRBJ2-5 and V is TRBV2; 8 positions agree with TRBD2. CDR1 SNHLY and CDR2 FYNNEI come from the germline V gene. V gave up 2 bases and J gave up 3 bases; unmatched junction bases: 5. This CDR3 is 15 amino acids long.

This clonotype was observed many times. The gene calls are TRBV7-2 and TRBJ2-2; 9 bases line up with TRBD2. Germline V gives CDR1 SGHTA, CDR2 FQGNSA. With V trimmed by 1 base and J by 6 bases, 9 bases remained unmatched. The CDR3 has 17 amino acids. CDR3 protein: CASSLVRAGGPSGELFF. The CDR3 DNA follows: TGTGCCAGCAGCTTAGTGAGGGCGGGAGGGCCCTCCGGGGAGCTGTTTTTT.

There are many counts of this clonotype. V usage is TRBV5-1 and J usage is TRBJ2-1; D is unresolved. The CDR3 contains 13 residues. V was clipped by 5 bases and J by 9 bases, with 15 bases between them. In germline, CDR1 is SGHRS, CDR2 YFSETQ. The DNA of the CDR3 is TGCGCCAGCAGAAACAAAATAACGTTTGAGCAGTTCTTC. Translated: CASRNKITFEQFF.

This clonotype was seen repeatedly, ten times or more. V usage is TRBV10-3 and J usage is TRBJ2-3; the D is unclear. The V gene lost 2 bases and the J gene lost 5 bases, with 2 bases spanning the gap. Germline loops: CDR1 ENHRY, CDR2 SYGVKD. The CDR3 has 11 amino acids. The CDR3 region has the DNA TGTGCCATCAGTGAGGGAGATACGCAGTATTTT. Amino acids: CAISEGDTQYF.

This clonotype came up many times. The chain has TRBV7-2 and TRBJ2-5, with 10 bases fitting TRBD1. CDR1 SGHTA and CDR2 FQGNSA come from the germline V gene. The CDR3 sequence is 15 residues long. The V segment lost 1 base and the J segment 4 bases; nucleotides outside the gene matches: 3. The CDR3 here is CASSLEGQGPETQYF. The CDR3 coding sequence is TGTGCCAGCAGCTTAGAGGGACAGGGGCCAGAGACCCAGTACTTC.

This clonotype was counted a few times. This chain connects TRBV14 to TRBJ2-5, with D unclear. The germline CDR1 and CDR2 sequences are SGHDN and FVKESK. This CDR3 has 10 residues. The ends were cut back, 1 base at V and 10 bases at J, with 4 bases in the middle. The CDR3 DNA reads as TGTGCCAGCAGCCAAGTTTTCCAGTACTTC. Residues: CASSQVFQYF.

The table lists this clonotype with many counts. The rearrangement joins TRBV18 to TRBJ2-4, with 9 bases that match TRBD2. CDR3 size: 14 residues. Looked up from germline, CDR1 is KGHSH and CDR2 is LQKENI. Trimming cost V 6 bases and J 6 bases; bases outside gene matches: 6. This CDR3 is CASSLAGDGNIQYF. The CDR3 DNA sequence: TGTGCCAGCTCTTTAGCGGGAGACGGAAACATTCAGTACTTC.

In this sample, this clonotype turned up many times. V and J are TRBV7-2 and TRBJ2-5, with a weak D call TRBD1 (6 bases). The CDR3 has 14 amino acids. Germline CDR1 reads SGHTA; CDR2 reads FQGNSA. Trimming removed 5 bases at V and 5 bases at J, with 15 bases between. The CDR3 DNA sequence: TGTGCCAGCAGCGAGGACAGATGGGGGGAGACCCAGTACTTC. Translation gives CASSEDRWGETQYF.

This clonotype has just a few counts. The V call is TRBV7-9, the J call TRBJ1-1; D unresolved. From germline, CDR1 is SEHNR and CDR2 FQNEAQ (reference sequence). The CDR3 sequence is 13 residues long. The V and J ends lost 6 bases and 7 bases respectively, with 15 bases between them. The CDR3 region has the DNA TGTGCCAGCAGTCCCCACATTGTCGGTGAAGCTTTCTTT. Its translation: CASSPHIVGEAFF.

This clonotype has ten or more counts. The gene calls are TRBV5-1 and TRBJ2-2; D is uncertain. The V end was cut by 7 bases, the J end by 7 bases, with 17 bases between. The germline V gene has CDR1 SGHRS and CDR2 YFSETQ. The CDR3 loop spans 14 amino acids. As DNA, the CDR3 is TGCGCCAGCTCCTTCACATCGGCCCACGGGGAGCTGTTTTTT. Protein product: CASSFTSAHGELFF.

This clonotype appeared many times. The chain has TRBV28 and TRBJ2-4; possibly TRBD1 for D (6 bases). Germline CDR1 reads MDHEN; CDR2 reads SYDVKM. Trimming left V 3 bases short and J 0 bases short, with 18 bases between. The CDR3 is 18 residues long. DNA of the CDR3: TGTGCCAGCAGTTTTGGGGTTACCGGGACACAAGCCAAAAACATTCAGTACTTC. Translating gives CASSFGVTGTQAKNIQYF.

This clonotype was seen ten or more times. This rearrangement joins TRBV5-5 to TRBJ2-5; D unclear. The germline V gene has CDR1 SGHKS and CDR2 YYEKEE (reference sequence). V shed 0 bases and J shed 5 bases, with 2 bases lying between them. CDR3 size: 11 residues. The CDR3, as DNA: TGTGCCAGCAGCTTGGATGAGACCCAGTACTTC. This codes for CASSLDETQYF.

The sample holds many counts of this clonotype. The CDR3 sequence: CASTQGGKLFF. DNA of the CDR3: TGTGCCAGCACCCAAGGAGGAAAACTGTTTTTT. The chain carries TRBV12-3 or TRBV12-4 and TRBJ1-4; D not resolved. CDR3 length: 11 amino acids. Trimming cost V 7 bases and J 10 bases, with 10 bases left between them.

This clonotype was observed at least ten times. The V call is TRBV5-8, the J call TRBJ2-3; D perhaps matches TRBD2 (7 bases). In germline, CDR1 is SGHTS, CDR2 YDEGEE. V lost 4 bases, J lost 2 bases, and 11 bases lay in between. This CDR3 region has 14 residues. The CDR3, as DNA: TGTGCCAGCAGCCCGGGGGGCCACACAGATACGCAGTATTTT. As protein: CASSPGGHTDTQYF.

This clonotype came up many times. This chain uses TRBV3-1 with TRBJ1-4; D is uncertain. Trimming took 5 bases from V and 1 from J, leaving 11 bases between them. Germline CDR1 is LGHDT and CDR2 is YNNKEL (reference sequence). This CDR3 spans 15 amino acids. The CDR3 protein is CASSYSGGTNEKLFF. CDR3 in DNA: TGTGCCAGCAGCTACTCTGGAGGAACTAATGAAAAACTGTTTTTT.

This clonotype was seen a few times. The CDR3 sequence: CASTERETQYF. For the CDR3, the DNA is TGCGCCAGCACCGAGAGGGAGACCCAGTACTTC. This rearrangement joins TRBV10-2 to TRBJ2-5; D is undetermined. Trimming pared 7 bases from V and 5 bases from J, leaving 8 bases between. Germline assignment: CDR1 WSHSY and CDR2 SAAADI. CDR3 length: 11 residues.

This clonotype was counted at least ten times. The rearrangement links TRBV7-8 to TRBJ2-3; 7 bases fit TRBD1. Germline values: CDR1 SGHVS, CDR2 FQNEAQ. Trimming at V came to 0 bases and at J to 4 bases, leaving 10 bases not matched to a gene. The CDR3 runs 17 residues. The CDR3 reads CASSLARDRESADTQYF. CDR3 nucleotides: TGTGCCAGCAGCTTAGCGCGCGACAGGGAATCGGCAGATACGCAGTATTTT.

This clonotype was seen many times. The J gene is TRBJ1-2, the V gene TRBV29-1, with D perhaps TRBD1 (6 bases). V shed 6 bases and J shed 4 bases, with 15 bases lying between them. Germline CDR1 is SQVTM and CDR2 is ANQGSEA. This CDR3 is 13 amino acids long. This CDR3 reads CSVELSGVYGYTF. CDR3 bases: TGCAGCGTCGAATTGTCAGGGGTCTATGGCTACACCTTC.